A selection of T cell receptor beta chains follows, all from one sample in a study of blood T cell repertoires in COVID-19. Repertoires were generated with immunoSEQ multiplex PCR, while TCRdb's copy carries only in-frame clones and drops some. Among around 120,000 clones listed, about 88% were seen once. Sequencing was performed on peripheral blood. The origin of the receptors is a human donor in a cohort sampled during active COVID-19. Each CDR3 is given with its conserved first and last residue. A D gene is named only where the DNA matches it firmly. Some rows have no size entry. The others give once, few or many, or a class for an expanded clone.

D | J | size | V | CDR3 | DNA
TRBD1 | TRBJ2-7 | . | TRBV3-1/TRBV3-2 | CASSPRDRAYYEQYF | TGTGCCAGCAGCCCCCGGGACAGGGCTTACTACGAGCAGTACTTC
TRBD1 | TRBJ1-2 | . | TRBV7-2 | CASSFGTEARGYTF | TGTGCCAGCAGCTTCGGGACAGAGGCCCGAGGCTACACCTTC
TRBD2 | TRBJ2-3 | . | TRBV3-1/TRBV3-2 | CASSPYSGRPYTDTQYF | TGTGCCAGCAGCCCTTATAGCGGGAGGCCCTACACAGATACGCAGTATTTT
TRBD2 | TRBJ2-4 | . | TRBV4-1 | CASSQDRSGGLPLAKNIQYF | TGCGCCAGCAGCCAAGATCGAAGCGGGGGGCTTCCCCTGGCCAAAAACATTCAGTACTTC
TRBD1 | TRBJ2-7 | . | TRBV29-1 | CSAAQGANPYEQYF | TGCAGCGCTGCGCAGGGGGCCAATCCCTACGAGCAGTACTTC
. | TRBJ2-1 | . | TRBV7-9 | CASSLGNIVGRGPYNEQFF | TGTGCCAGCAGCTTAGGAAACATAGTAGGGCGGGGGCCTTACAATGAGCAGTTCTTC
. | TRBJ1-5 | few | TRBV4-2 | CASSQDRTPDNQPQHF | TGTGCCAGCAGCCAAGATAGGACTCCCGACAATCAGCCCCAGCATTTT
. | TRBJ1-3 | . | TRBV18 | CASSLNSGLSGNTIYF | TGTGCCAGCTCACTTAATTCAGGACTCTCTGGAAACACCATATATTTT
. | TRBJ1-2 | . | TRBV5-4 | CASKIADNYGYTF | TGTGCCAGCAAAATTGCAGATAACTATGGCTACACCTTC
. | TRBJ1-2 | . | TRBV2 | CASRLDIGGYTF | TGTGCCAGCAGGTTAGACATCGGCGGCTACACCTTC
. | TRBJ1-2 | . | TRBV19 | CASSPRTVTPNYGYTF | TGTGCCAGTAGTCCCCGGACAGTTACACCTAACTATGGCTACACCTTC
. | TRBJ2-7 | . | TRBV3-1/TRBV3-2 | CASSQASFGLSSYEQYF | TGTGCCAGCAGCCAAGCTTCTTTTGGTTTGAGCTCCTACGAGCAGTACTTC
. | TRBJ2-2 | . | TRBV14 | CASSLSRFTGELFF | TGTGCCAGCAGCCTTAGCAGATTCACCGGGGAGCTGTTTTTT
TRBD2 | TRBJ2-7 | . | TRBV6-4 | CASRGLAVTYEQYF | TGTGCCAGCCGGGGACTAGCGGTGACCTACGAGCAGTACTTC
TRBD1 | TRBJ2-2 | . | TRBV19 | CASLPTGGWELFF | TGTGCCAGTCTACCGACAGGGGGTTGGGAGCTGTTTTTT
. | TRBJ1-1 | . | TRBV7-9 | CASSFQGNTEAFF | TGTGCCAGCAGCTTCCAGGGGAACACTGAAGCTTTCTTT
. | TRBJ1-6 | . | TRBV6-4 | CASSQGRNSPLHF | TGTGCCAGCAGTCAGGGGCGGAATTCACCCCTCCACTTT
TRBD2 | TRBJ2-7 | . | TRBV10-1 | CASSFSSGYEQYF | TGCGCCAGCAGTTTTTCTAGCGGCTACGAGCAGTACTTC
. | TRBJ1-1 | . | TRBV6-5 | CASKNLEILNTEAFF | TGTGCCAGCAAAAACCTAGAAATCCTGAACACTGAAGCTTTCTTT
TRBD1 | TRBJ1-5 | . | TRBV7-4 | CASSLAPGGRQDQPQHF | TGTGCCAGCAGCTTAGCTCCAGGGGGCCGACAAGATCAGCCCCAGCATTTT
TRBD1 | TRBJ2-2 | . | TRBV27 | CASRQQGAVGTGELFF | TGTGCCAGCAGACAACAGGGGGCGGTCGGCACCGGGGAGCTGTTTTTT
TRBD2 | TRBJ2-5 | . | TRBV4-1 | CASSQSGTSRTQYF | TGCGCCAGCAGCCAATCCGGGACTAGCAGGACCCAGTACTTC
TRBD1 | TRBJ1-1 | . | TRBV13 | CASSSMTGSSNTEAFF | TGTGCCAGCAGCTCTATGACAGGGTCTTCGAACACTGAAGCTTTCTTT
. | TRBJ2-5 | . | TRBV21-1 | CASSKEGGQAYQETQYF | TGTGCCAGCAGCAAAGAGGGGGGACAGGCCTACCAAGAGACCCAGTACTTC
. | TRBJ2-7 | few | TRBV29-1 | CSATGTRSSYEQYF | TGCAGCGCTACCGGGACTCGGAGCTCCTACGAGCAGTACTTC
. | TRBJ1-1 | . | TRBV20-1 | CSASTVGGPEAFF | TGCAGTGCTAGTACTGTTGGGGGCCCTGAAGCTTTCTTT
TRBD1 | TRBJ2-7 | . | TRBV7-9 | CASSLRGSSYPSEQYF | TGTGCCAGCAGCCTCAGGGGGAGCAGCTACCCTTCCGAGCAGTACTTC
. | TRBJ2-2 | . | TRBV7-9 | CASRSGGMTGELFF | TGTGCCAGCCGGTCCGGGGGAATGACCGGGGAGCTGTTTTTT
TRBD1 | TRBJ2-1 | . | TRBV29-1 | CSVNPGQFDNEQFF | TGCAGCGTTAATCCGGGACAGTTCGACAATGAGCAGTTCTTC
. | TRBJ1-2 | . | TRBV6-5 | CASSSQHSGNYGYTF | TGTGCCAGCAGTTCCCAACATTCAGGGAACTATGGCTACACCTTC
TRBD1 | TRBJ1-5 | . | TRBV30 | CAWSRGQGGNQPQHF | TGTGCCTGGAGTAGGGGACAGGGAGGCAATCAGCCCCAGCATTTT
. | TRBJ2-7 | . | TRBV3-1/TRBV3-2 | CASSQGSGEQYF | TGTGCCAGCAGCCAGGGCAGCGGCGAGCAGTACTTC
. | TRBJ1-5 | . | TRBV12-3/TRBV12-4 | CASAIGGTPQHF | TGTGCCAGCGCCATAGGCGGGACGCCCCAGCATTTT
TRBD1 | TRBJ1-4 | . | TRBV2 | CASRGDRGATNEKLFF | TGTGCCAGCAGGGGGGACAGGGGCGCAACTAATGAAAAACTGTTTTTT
. | TRBJ1-2 | . | TRBV15 | CATSRERGSDYGYTF | TGTGCCACCAGCAGAGAGCGGGGTTCCGACTATGGCTACACCTTC
. | TRBJ2-5 | . | TRBV2 | CASTIGLGPGETQYF | TGTGCCAGCACCATAGGACTGGGCCCGGGAGAGACCCAGTACTTC
TRBD2 | TRBJ2-5 | . | TRBV3-1/TRBV3-2 | CARRGTSGLQETQYF | TGTGCCAGACGGGGGACTAGCGGGTTACAAGAGACCCAGTACTTC
. | TRBJ2-3 | . | TRBV19 | CASSLSGTSTDTQYF | TGTGCCAGTAGTCTCTCCGGGACTAGCACAGATACGCAGTATTTT
. | TRBJ1-1 | . | TRBV13 | CASSPFGAREAFF | TGTGCCAGCAGTCCTTTTGGGGCGCGGGAAGCTTTCTTT
TRBD1 | TRBJ2-1 | once | TRBV28 | CASTGGAGLNNEQFF | TGTGCCAGCACAGGGGGCGCCGGACTCAACAATGAGCAGTTCTTC
. | TRBJ2-5 | . | TRBV4-1 | CASSQVGGAGETQYF | TGCGCCAGCAGCCAAGTTGGAGGGGCCGGAGAGACCCAGTACTTC
TRBD2 | TRBJ2-1 | . | TRBV5-1 | CASSLGLAGGPPTYNEQFF | TGCGCCAGCAGCTTGGGACTAGCGGGAGGGCCGCCTACCTACAATGAGCAGTTCTTC
. | TRBJ2-2 | . | TRBV18 | CASSWGRNTGELFF | TGTGCCAGCTCATGGGGCAGAAACACCGGGGAGCTGTTTTTT
. | TRBJ2-7 | few | TRBV4-2 | CASSQVEGEGHEQYF | TGTGCCAGCAGCCAAGTTGAGGGAGAAGGACACGAGCAGTACTTC
TRBD1 | TRBJ1-2 | . | TRBV18 | CASSPYRTGGFYGYTF | TGTGCCAGCTCACCGTACAGGACAGGGGGCTTCTATGGCTACACCTTC
. | TRBJ2-7 | . | TRBV7-8 | CASTPPGLAYEQYF | TGTGCCAGCACCCCCCCGGGGTTGGCCTACGAGCAGTACTTC
. | TRBJ1-5 | . | TRBV5-8 | CASSGQIILNQPQHF | TGTGCCAGCTCGGGACAAATAATCTTAAATCAGCCCCAGCATTTT
TRBD1 | TRBJ2-2 | . | TRBV5-1 | CASSKDRTGEVWTGELFF | TGCGCCAGCAGCAAAGACAGGACAGGGGAAGTGTGGACCGGGGAGCTGTTTTTT
TRBD1 | TRBJ2-7 | . | TRBV11-2 | CASSLEGQGPYEQYF | TGTGCCAGCAGCTTAGAGGGACAGGGTCCCTACGAGCAGTACTTC
. | TRBJ1-5 | . | TRBV28 | CASSNPGVGQPQHF | TGTGCCAGCAGTAACCCAGGGGTAGGTCAGCCCCAGCATTTT
. | TRBJ2-1 | . | TRBV5-6 | CASSGLPLNNEQFF | TGTGCCAGCAGCGGACTACCGTTGAACAATGAGCAGTTCTTC